These 14 T cell receptor beta chains originate from one sample sequenced in a study of Tregs in tolerant kidney transplant recipients. Clones were sequenced by immunoSEQ multiplex PCR, and TCRdb holds only the in-frame ones, with some missing. Of 80,000 to 90,000 clones in the sample, more than 90% were seen once. Sequenced input: CD8+ T cells from blood. These receptors all come from a human donor in good health.

The chain employs TRBV6-4 and TRBJ2-1; 10 nucleotides line up with TRBD2. The CDR3 totals 19 residues. Germline lookup yields CDR1 MRHNA and CDR2 SNTAGT. V was pared by 6 bases and J by 0 bases, with 14 bases of the junction left unmatched. The CDR3 is CASRTTYLAGDSSYNEQFF. The DNA of the CDR3 is TGTGCCAGCAGAACCACCTATCTAGCGGGGGACAGCTCCTACAATGAGCAGTTCTTC.

The chain uses TRBV19 and TRBJ1-1; D gene uncertain. Trimming stripped 3 bases from V and 3 bases from J, with 8 bases between. Per germline, CDR1 LNHDA and CDR2 SQIVND (reference sequence). The CDR3 is 13 amino acids. CDR3 loop: CASSMTRYTEAFF. CDR3 DNA sequence: TGTGCCAGTAGTATGACCCGGTACACTGAAGCTTTCTTT.

The chain is built from TRBV5-1 and TRBJ2-5; 7 bases agree with TRBD1. Per the germline V gene, CDR1 is SGHRS and CDR2 is YFSETQ. Trimming cost V 7 bases and J 4 bases; bases outside gene matches: 13. CDR3 length equals 15 residues. CDR3 in amino acids: CASGPRSTGIETQYF. In DNA form, the CDR3 reads TGCGCCAGCGGGCCTCGTTCGACAGGGATAGAGACCCAGTACTTC. The whole variable domain, remainder taken from reference TRBV5-1 and TRBJ2-5, is KAGVTQTPRYLIKTRGQQVTLSCSPISGHRSVSWYQQTPGQGLQFLFEYFSETQRNKGNFPGRFSGRQFSNSRSEMNVSTLELGDSALYLCASGPRSTGIETQYFGPGTRLLVL.

This chain connects TRBV27 to TRBJ2-2; weak D call: TRBD2 (7 bases). The V gene's germline CDR1 is MNHEY and CDR2 SMNVEV (reference sequence). Between the trimmed V and J ends, which lost 3 bases and 4 bases, there was a span of 15 bases. The CDR3 covers 16 residues. The CDR3 loop reads CASSFGGGAGTGELFF. The CDR3 DNA is TGTGCCAGCAGTTTCGGCGGGGGCGCGGGCACCGGGGAGCTGTTTTTT.

This sequence joins TRBV7-8 and TRBJ2-1; 11 bases line up with TRBD2. V was clipped by 2 bases and J by 6 bases; unmatched bases: 6. Germline V gene sequence: CDR1 SGHVS, CDR2 FQNEAQ. The CDR3 totals 16 residues. DNA for the CDR3: TGTGCCAGCAGCTTATCTGGTAGCGGGGGGGCCAATGAGCAGTTCTTC. It yields the protein CASSLSGSGGANEQFF. Full variable domain (outside the CDR3, taken from reference TRBV7-8 and TRBJ2-1): GAGVSQSPRYKVAKRGQDVALRCDPISGHVSLFWYQQALGQGPEFLTYFQNEAQLDKSGLPSDRFFAERPEGSVSTLKIQRTQQEDSAVYLCASSLSGSGGANEQFFGPGTRLTVL.

V and J are TRBV7-8 and TRBJ2-1; no clear D gene. The CDR3 has 13 amino acids. V gave up 1 base and J gave up 9 bases, with 10 bases separating them. Looked up from germline, CDR1 is SGHVS and CDR2 is FQNEAQ. CDR3 sequence: CASSLVPLGEQFF. CDR3 in DNA: TGTGCCAGCAGCTTAGTTCCTTTGGGTGAGCAGTTCTTC. The entire variable domain, with the rest obtained from reference TRBV7-8 and TRBJ2-1, is as follows: GAGVSQSPRYKVAKRGQDVALRCDPISGHVSLFWYQQALGQGPEFLTYFQNEAQLDKSGLPSDRFFAERPEGSVSTLKIQRTQQEDSAVYLCASSLVPLGEQFFGPGTRLTVL.

The J gene is TRBJ1-1, the V gene TRBV5-6; 7 positions match TRBD1. V was pared by 4 bases and J by 3 bases, with 9 bases of the junction left unmatched. CDR3 length: 15 residues. The germline V gene encodes CDR1 SGHDT and CDR2 YYEEEE. The CDR3 region has the DNA TGTGCCAGCAGCCCGGGACAGAAGTTTGACACTGAAGCTTTCTTT. This translates into CASSPGQKFDTEAFF.

The V call is TRBV10-3, the J call TRBJ2-1; the D is unclear. V dropped 2 bases and J dropped 9 bases, with 5 bases sitting between them. Germline V gives CDR1 ENHRY, CDR2 SYGVKD. This CDR3 has 11 residues. CDR3 sequence reads: CAISEGVEQFF. CDR3 DNA sequence: TGTGCCATCAGTGAGGGGGTTGAGCAGTTCTTC.

The sample holds one count of this clone. The rearrangement links TRBV11-2 to TRBJ1-2, with a weak D call TRBD1 (5 bases). Germline V lookup: CDR1 SGHAT, CDR2 FQNNGV. V lost 7 bases and J lost 4, with 19 bases in between. This CDR3 is built from 15 residues. The CDR3 region has the DNA TGTGCCAGCACCCGGGGGGGACCCGCGAGCTATGGCTACACCTTC. Amino acid sequence: CASTRGGPASYGYTF.

V is TRBV19 and J is TRBJ2-3, with 14 bases fitting TRBD2. The CDR3 is 17 residues long. Germline CDR1 is LNHDA and CDR2 is SQIVND (reference sequence). The ends lost 3 bases at V and 8 bases at J; junction bases unmatched: 10. The chain's CDR3 is CASSMGLAGAPLGTQYF. The CDR3 DNA sequence: TGTGCCAGTAGTATGGGACTAGCGGGGGCGCCCCTAGGTACGCAGTATTTT.

The rearrangement uses TRBV7-6 and TRBJ1-1, with TRBD1 as a possible D gene (5 bases). V lost 2 bases and J 4 bases, leaving 11 bases between the germline ends. Germline loops: CDR1 SGHVS, CDR2 FNYEAQ. The CDR3 runs to 14 residues. CDR3 loop: CASSLSGVGTEAFF. CDR3 in DNA: TGTGCCAGCAGCTTATCGGGGGTTGGCACTGAAGCTTTCTTT.

This clone has only one observation. The chain recombines TRBV2 with TRBJ2-5, with 7 bases aligning to TRBD2. V gave up 8 bases and J gave up 5 bases; unmatched junction bases: 8. This CDR3 comprises 13 residues. CDR1 SNHLY and CDR2 FYNNEI come from the germline V gene. The CDR3 nucleotides read TGTGCCAGCGCGGGAGAGGGTTGGGAGACCCAGTACTTC. It translates to CASAGEGWETQYF. The full variable domain, its missing parts supplied by reference TRBV2 and TRBJ2-5, is EPEVTQTPSHQVTQMGQEVILRCVPISNHLYFYWYRQILGQKVEFLVSFYNNEISEKSEIFDDQFSVERPDGSNFTLKIRSTKLEDSAMYFCASAGEGWETQYFGPGTRLLVL.

This clone was seen once. The chain employs TRBV27 and TRBJ1-5; 7 positions agree with TRBD1. The CDR3 sequence is 15 residues long. Germline V gene data show CDR1 as MNHEY and CDR2 as SMNVEV (reference sequence). J gave up 4 bases and V 2 bases, and 5 bases lay outside the gene matches. In DNA, the CDR3 is TGTGCCAGCAGTTTAGCCCCACAGGGGAATCAGCCCCAGCATTTT. It specifies CASSLAPQGNQPQHF.

The chain combines TRBV5-1 with TRBJ2-5; the D gene could be TRBD1 or TRBD2 (5 bases each). Germline V gene data show CDR1 as SGHRS and CDR2 as YFSETQ. The CDR3 has 14 residues. The V and J ends lost 3 bases and 2 bases respectively, with 11 bases between them. DNA for the CDR3: TGCGCCAGCAGCTACCGGGACCTTCAAGAGACCCAGTACTTC. As protein: CASSYRDLQETQYF.